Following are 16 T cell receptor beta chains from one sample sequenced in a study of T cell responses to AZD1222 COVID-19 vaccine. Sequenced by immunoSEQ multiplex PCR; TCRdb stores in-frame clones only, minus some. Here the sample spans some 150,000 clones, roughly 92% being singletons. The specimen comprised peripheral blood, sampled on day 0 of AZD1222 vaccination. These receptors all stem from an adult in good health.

This CDR3 reads CATSGGTGARGDTQYF. CDR3 sequence (DNA): TGTGCCACCAGTGGTGGGACAGGCGCCAGGGGAGATACGCAGTATTTT. The chain has TRBV24-1 and TRBJ2-3; 8 bases are a match to TRBD1. The CDR3 sequence is 16 residues long. After removal of 5 bases from V and 5 bases from J, the junction contained 11 bases not matched to a gene. Germline V gene sequence: CDR1 KGHDR, CDR2 SFDVKD.

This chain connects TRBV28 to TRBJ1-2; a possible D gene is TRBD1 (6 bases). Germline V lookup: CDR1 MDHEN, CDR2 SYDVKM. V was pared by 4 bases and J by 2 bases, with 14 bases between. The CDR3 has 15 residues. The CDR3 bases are TGTGCCAGCAGTTCCACAGGGCAGGGAAACTATGGCTACACCTTC. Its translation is CASSSTGQGNYGYTF.

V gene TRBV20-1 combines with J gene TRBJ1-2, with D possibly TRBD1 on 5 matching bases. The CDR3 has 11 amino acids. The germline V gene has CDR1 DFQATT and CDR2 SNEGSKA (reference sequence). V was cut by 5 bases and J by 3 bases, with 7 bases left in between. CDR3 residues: CSAGGYYGYTF. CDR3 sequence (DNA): TGCAGTGCTGGGGGTTACTATGGCTACACCTTC.

CDR3 coding DNA: TGTGCCAGCAGTTTTTCAGGGCCCGGACAGCCCCAGCATTTT. This codes for CASSFSGPGQPQHF. This chain uses TRBV27 with TRBJ1-5, with a possible D match to TRBD1 (5 bases). V gave up 3 bases and J gave up 7 bases, with 13 bases separating them. Germline loops: CDR1 MNHEY, CDR2 SMNVEV (reference sequence). The CDR3 sequence is 14 residues long.

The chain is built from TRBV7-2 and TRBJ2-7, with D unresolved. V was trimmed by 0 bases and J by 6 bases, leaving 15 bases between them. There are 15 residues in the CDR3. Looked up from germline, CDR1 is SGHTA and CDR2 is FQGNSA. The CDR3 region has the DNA TGTGCCAGCAGCTTAGCGGTTGGGCGCTTCAGCGAGCAGTACTTC. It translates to CASSLAVGRFSEQYF.

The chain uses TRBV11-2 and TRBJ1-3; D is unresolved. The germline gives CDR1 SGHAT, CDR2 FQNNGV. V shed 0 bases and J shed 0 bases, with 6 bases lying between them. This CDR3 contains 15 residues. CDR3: CASSLDRVSGNTIYF. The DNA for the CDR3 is TGTGCCAGCAGCTTAGACCGGGTCTCTGGAAACACCATATATTTT.

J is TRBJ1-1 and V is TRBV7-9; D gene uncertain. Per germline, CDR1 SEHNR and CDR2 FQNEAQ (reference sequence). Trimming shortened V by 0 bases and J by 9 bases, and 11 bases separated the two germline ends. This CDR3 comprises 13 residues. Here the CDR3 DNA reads TGTGCCAGCAGCTTAGCAGGGAAACAACAAGCTTTCTTT. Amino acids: CASSLAGKQQAFF.

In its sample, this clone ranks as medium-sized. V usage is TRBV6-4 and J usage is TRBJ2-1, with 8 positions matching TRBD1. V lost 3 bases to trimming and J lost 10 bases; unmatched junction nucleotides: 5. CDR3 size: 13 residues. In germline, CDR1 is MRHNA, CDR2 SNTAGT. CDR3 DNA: TGTGCCAGCAGTGATTCCGGACAGGGCGAGCAGTTCTTC. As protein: CASSDSGQGEQFF.

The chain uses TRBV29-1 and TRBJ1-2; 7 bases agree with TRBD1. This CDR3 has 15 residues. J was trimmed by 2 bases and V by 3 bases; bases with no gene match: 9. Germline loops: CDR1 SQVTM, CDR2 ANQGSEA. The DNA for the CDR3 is TGCAGCGTTGAGGACAGGAAAGCTCTGAACTATGGCTACACCTTC. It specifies CSVEDRKALNYGYTF.

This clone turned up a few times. The CDR3 sequence is CSVVETVATNEKLFF. The CDR3 DNA reads TGCAGCGTTGTGGAGACAGTTGCAACTAATGAAAAACTGTTTTTT. The chain links TRBV29-1 to TRBJ1-4; D may be TRBD1 (5 bases). V lost 4 bases, J lost 0 bases, and 12 bases lay in between. The CDR3 is 15 residues long. CDR1 and CDR2 from the germline V gene are SQVTM and ANQGSEA.

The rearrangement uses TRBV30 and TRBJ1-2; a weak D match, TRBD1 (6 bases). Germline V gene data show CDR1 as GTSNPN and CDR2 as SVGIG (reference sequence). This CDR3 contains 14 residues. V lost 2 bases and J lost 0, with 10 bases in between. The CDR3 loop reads CAWSIQGPNYGYTF. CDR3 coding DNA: TGTGCCTGGAGTATACAGGGCCCTAACTATGGCTACACCTTC. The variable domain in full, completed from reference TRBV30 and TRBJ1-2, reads SQTIHQWPATLVQPVGSPLSLECTVEGTSNPNLYWYRQAAGRGLQLLFYSVGIGQISSEVPQNLSASRPQDRQFILSSKKLLLSDSGFYLCAWSIQGPNYGYTFGSGTRLTVV.

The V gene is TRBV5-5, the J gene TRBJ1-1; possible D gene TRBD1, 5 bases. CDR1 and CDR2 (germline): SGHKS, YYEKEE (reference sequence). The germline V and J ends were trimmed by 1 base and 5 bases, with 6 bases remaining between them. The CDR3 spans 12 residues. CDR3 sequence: CASSLPGTEAFF. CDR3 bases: TGTGCCAGCAGCTTGCCAGGGACTGAAGCTTTCTTT.

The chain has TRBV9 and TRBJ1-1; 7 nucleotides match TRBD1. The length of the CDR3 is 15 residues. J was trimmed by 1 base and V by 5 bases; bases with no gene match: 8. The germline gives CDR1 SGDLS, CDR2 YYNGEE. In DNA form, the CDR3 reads TGTGCCAGCAGGGGGGACAGCCTCGGGAACACTGAAGCTTTCTTT. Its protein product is CASRGDSLGNTEAFF.

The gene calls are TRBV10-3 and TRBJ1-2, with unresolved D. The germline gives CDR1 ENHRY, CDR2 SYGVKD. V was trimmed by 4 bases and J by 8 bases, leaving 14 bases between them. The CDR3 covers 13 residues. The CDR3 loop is CAISGPPPGGYTF. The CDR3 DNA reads TGTGCCATCAGTGGCCCCCCCCCGGGCGGCTACACCTTC.

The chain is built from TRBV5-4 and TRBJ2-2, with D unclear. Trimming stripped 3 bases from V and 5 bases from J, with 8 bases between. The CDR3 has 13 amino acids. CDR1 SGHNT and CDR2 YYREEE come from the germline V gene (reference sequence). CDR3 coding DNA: TGTGCCAGCAGCTGGACGCTAACCGGGGAGCTGTTTTTT. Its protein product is CASSWTLTGELFF.

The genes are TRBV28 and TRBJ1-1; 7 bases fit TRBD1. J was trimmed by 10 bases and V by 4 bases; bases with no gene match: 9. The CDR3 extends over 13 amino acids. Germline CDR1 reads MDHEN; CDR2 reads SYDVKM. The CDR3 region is CASSSQGGAGAFF. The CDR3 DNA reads TGTGCCAGCAGTTCACAAGGGGGCGCGGGAGCTTTCTTT.